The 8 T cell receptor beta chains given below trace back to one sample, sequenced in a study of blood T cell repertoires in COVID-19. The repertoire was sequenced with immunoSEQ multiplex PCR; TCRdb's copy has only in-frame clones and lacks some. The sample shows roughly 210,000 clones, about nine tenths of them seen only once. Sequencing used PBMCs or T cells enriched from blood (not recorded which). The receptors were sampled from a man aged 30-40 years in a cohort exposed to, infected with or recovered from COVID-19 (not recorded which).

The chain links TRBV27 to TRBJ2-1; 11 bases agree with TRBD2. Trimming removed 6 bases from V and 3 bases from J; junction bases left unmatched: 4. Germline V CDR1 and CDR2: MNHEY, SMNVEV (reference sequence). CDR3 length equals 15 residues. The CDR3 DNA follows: TGTGCCAGCAGCCAAGGGACTAGCGGCTACAATGAGCAGTTCTTC. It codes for CASSQGTSGYNEQFF.

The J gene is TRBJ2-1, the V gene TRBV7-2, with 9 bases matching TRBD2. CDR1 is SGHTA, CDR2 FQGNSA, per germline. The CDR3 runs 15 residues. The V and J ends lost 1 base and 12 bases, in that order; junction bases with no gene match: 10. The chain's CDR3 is CASSLDSSGNLRQFF. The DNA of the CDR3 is TGTGCCAGCAGCTTAGATTCTAGCGGGAATTTGAGGCAGTTCTTC.

The CDR3 sequence: CASSSEWREVGNEQFF. The DNA for the CDR3 is TGTGCCAGCAGCTCCGAGTGGCGGGAGGTGGGCAATGAGCAGTTCTTC. V gene TRBV7-9 combines with J gene TRBJ2-1; TRBD2 matches at 8 bases. The CDR3 spans 16 residues. In germline, CDR1 is SEHNR, CDR2 FQNEAQ (reference sequence). Losses at the gene ends were 4 bases for V and 6 bases for J; bases not matched to a gene: 11.

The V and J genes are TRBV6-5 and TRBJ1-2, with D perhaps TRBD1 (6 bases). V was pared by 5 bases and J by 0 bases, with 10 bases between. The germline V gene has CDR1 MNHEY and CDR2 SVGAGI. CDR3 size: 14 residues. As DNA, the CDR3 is TGTGCCAGCAGTACTAGACAGGCTAACTATGGCTACACCTTC. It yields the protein CASSTRQANYGYTF.

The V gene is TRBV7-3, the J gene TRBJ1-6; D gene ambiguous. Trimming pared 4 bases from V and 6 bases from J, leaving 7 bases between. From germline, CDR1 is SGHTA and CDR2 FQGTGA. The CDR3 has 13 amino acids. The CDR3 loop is CASSSTSNSPLHF. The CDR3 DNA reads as TGTGCCAGCAGCTCAACGAGTAATTCACCCCTCCACTTT.

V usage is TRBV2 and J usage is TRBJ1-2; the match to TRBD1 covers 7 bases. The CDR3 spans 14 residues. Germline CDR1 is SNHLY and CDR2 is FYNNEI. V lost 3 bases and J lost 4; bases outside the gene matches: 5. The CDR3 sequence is CASSDARGTYGYTF. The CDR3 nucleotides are TGTGCCAGCAGTGACGCCAGGGGGACCTATGGCTACACCTTC.

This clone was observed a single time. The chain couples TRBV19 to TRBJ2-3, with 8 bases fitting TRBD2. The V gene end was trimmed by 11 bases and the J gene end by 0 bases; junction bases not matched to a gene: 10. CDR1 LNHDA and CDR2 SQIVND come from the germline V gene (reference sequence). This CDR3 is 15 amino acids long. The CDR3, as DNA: TGTGCCTCGGCCAGCGGGGGTTCTAGCACAGATACGCAGTATTTT. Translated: CASASGGSSTDTQYF.

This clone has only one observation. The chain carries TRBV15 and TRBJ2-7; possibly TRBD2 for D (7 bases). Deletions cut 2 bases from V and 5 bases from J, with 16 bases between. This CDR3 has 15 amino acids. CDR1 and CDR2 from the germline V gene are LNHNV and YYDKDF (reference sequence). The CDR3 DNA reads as TGTGCCACCAGCAGAACCGGGGGGCGCCAGGACGAGCAGTACTTC. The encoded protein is CATSRTGGRQDEQYF.